The 20 T cell receptor beta chains listed next were all sequenced from one sample in a study of sequential checkpoint blockade in melanoma. Sequencing was performed with immunoSEQ multiplex PCR; in TCRdb, only in-frame clones are kept and a portion is missing. The data show 3,500 or so clones, with 60% to 70% seen just once and roughly 20% held by the top ten. Documented treatment: randomized to nivolumab then ipilimumab (arm A) or the reverse (arm B). The sequences come from CD8+ T cells sorted from blood (inferred from file names), collected from a patient given nivolumab and ipilimumab in sequence. The source of these receptors is a human donor with melanoma.

This sequence joins TRBV5-4 and TRBJ1-6; TRBD1 might be the D (5 bases). The V gene lost 3 bases and the J gene lost 9 bases, with 13 bases spanning the gap. The CDR3 spans 14 residues. Per germline, CDR1 SGHNT and CDR2 YYREEE (reference sequence). The CDR3 DNA reads as TGTGCCAGCAGCTCAGCGGGGGGGTTTTCACCCCTCCACTTT. Protein product: CASSSAGGFSPLHF.

The genes are TRBV7-2 and TRBJ1-2; 9 bases are shared with TRBD1. Germline V gene lookup returns CDR1 SGHTA and CDR2 FQGNSA. V gave up 7 bases and J gave up 9 bases; unmatched junction bases: 15. CDR3 length: 15 amino acids. Here the CDR3 DNA reads TGTGCCAGCACCCCGACGCCGGGGACAGGGATTAGCTACACCTTC. Its protein is CASTPTPGTGISYTF.

V and J are TRBV19 and TRBJ1-5, with 9 positions matching TRBD1. This CDR3 region has 14 residues. In germline, CDR1 is LNHDA, CDR2 SQIVND (reference sequence). The V gene end was trimmed by 6 bases and the J gene end by 6 bases; junction bases not matched to a gene: 6. The CDR3 is CASRSQGAGQPQHF. DNA for the CDR3: TGTGCCAGTAGATCACAGGGGGCAGGTCAGCCCCAGCATTTT.

The chain combines TRBV13 with TRBJ2-1; TRBD1 agrees at 9 bases. This CDR3 spans 16 amino acids. Germline trimming cut 3 bases from V and 1 base from J; bases unmatched to any gene: 4. Per germline, CDR1 PRHDT and CDR2 FYEKMQ (reference sequence). The CDR3 loop is CASSFLGTGSYNEQFF. CDR3 DNA sequence: TGTGCCAGCAGCTTTTTAGGGACAGGGTCCTACAATGAGCAGTTCTTC.

Note on this clone: The same CDR3 can be traced to other DNA sequences in this sample. V usage is TRBV5-5 and J usage is TRBJ2-7, with a possible D match to TRBD1 (5 bases). Between the trimmed V and J ends, which lost 2 bases and 6 bases, there was a span of 12 bases. Germline V lookup: CDR1 SGHKS, CDR2 YYEKEE (reference sequence). This CDR3 spans 13 amino acids. In DNA form, the CDR3 reads TGTGCCAGCAGCTTCGGAACAGGTGGCGAGCAGTACTTC. Protein product: CASSFGTGGEQYF.

V is TRBV5-5 and J is TRBJ2-7; TRBD1 matches 7 bases. The CDR3 spans 11 residues. Germline assignment: CDR1 SGHKS and CDR2 YYEKEE (reference sequence). Losses at the gene ends were 7 bases for V and 5 bases for J; bases not matched to a gene: 3. This chain's CDR3 is CASGQGDEQYF. CDR3 nucleotide sequence: TGTGCCAGCGGGCAGGGGGACGAGCAGTACTTC.

This clone has a handful of counts. J is TRBJ2-7 and V is TRBV7-9; 8 bases agree with TRBD1. CDR1 and CDR2 from the germline V gene are SEHNR and FQNEAQ (reference sequence). There are 15 residues in the CDR3. V dropped 5 bases and J dropped 2; count of bases not matched to a gene: 8. This chain's CDR3 is CASSPKTGDPYEQYF. The CDR3 coding sequence is TGTGCCAGCAGCCCCAAGACAGGGGACCCCTACGAGCAGTACTTC.

The V call is TRBV25-1, the J call TRBJ2-3; D is undetermined. Germline loops: CDR1 MGHDK, CDR2 SYGVNS. Trimming removed 6 bases from V and 6 bases from J, with 4 bases in between. This CDR3 spans 10 amino acids. The CDR3 reads CASSGDTQYF. In nucleotides, the CDR3 is TGTGCCAGCAGCGGGGATACGCAGTATTTT.

This clone showed up just a few times. This rearrangement joins TRBV4-3 to TRBJ2-2, with unresolved D. Per germline, CDR1 LGHNA and CDR2 YSLEER. V lost 0 bases and J 1 base, leaving 6 bases between the germline ends. The CDR3 covers 15 residues. This chain's CDR3 is CASSQDSENTGELFF. The CDR3 nucleotides are TGCGCCAGCAGCCAAGACAGTGAGAACACCGGGGAGCTGTTTTTT.

The chain recombines TRBV4-1 with TRBJ2-1; perhaps TRBD2 as D (5 bases). This CDR3 is built from 15 residues. Germline CDR1 and CDR2: MGHRA and YSYEKL. Trimming stripped 1 base from V and 6 bases from J, with 13 bases between. The CDR3 nucleotides read TGCGCCAGCAGCCAAGGAGACTACGCCCTCAATGAGCAGTTCTTC. This translates into CASSQGDYALNEQFF.

The CDR3 DNA sequence: TGTGCCAGCGGCCTGGGAGGGGGGGTGTACGAGCAGTACTTC. It is translated as CASGLGGGVYEQYF. The rearrangement links TRBV27 to TRBJ2-7; TRBD2 might be the D (7 bases). With 8 bases removed from V and 4 bases from J, the gap between germline ends came to 18 bases. The CDR3 has 14 amino acids. The germline V gene has CDR1 MNHEY and CDR2 SMNVEV (reference sequence).

The V and J genes are TRBV2 and TRBJ2-7, with TRBD1 identical over 8 bases. Germline V gene lookup returns CDR1 SNHLY and CDR2 FYNNEI. With V trimmed by 7 bases and J by 3 bases, 8 bases remained unmatched. This CDR3 is built from 14 residues. CDR3 nucleotide sequence: TGTGCCAGCAACCCCGGGACAGGCAACTACGAGCAGTACTTC. Translated: CASNPGTGNYEQYF. Together with reference TRBV2 and TRBJ2-7, the CDR3 gives the full variable domain: EPEVTQTPSHQVTQMGQEVILRCVPISNHLYFYWYRQILGQKVEFLVSFYNNEISEKSEIFDDQFSVERPDGSNFTLKIRSTKLEDSAMYFCASNPGTGNYEQYFGPGTRLTVT.

Regarding this clone: One junction end disagrees with the germline gene, perhaps due to a read error. The gene calls are TRBV7-8 and TRBJ2-3, with no clear D. Per germline, CDR1 SGHVS and CDR2 FQNEAQ. The CDR3 runs 13 residues. The CDR3 sequence is CASSLGFSDTQYF. DNA for the CDR3: TGTGCCAGCAGCTTGGGCTTCTCAGACACGCAGTATTTT.

In this sample, this clone turned up a few times. This chain links TRBV5-3 with TRBJ2-7; TRBD2 agrees at 15 bases. TRBV5-3 is marked as an open reading frame, function uncertain. Germline trimming cut 8 bases from V and 7 bases from J; bases unmatched to any gene: 7. The CDR3 covers 14 residues. The CDR3 coding sequence is TGTGCCAGCAGCCACGGACTAGCGGGAGGGGAGCAGTACTTC. Encoded protein: CASSHGLAGGEQYF.

This chain links TRBV4-1 with TRBJ1-2; TRBD1 matches 8 bases. Trimming removed 4 bases from V and 4 bases from J; junction bases left unmatched: 11. Per the germline V gene, CDR1 is MGHRA and CDR2 is YSYEKL. The CDR3 is 16 residues long. The CDR3 sequence: CASSPERTGRPYGYTF. Here the CDR3 DNA reads TGCGCCAGCAGCCCGGAAAGGACAGGGAGGCCCTATGGCTACACCTTC.

This chain uses TRBV4-3 with TRBJ1-1; D not resolved. CDR1 is LGHNA, CDR2 YSLEER, per germline. V dropped 0 bases and J dropped 0 bases, with 11 bases sitting between them. This CDR3 comprises 16 residues. This CDR3 is CASSQDVSSLNTEAFF. The CDR3 bases are TGCGCCAGCAGCCAAGACGTCTCGAGCCTGAACACTGAAGCTTTCTTT.

This clone has more than one count but fewer than ten. This CDR3 reads CASSQALTDIFGYTF. The CDR3 DNA follows: TGTGCCAGCAGCCAAGCCCTCACCGACATCTTTGGCTACACCTTC. J is TRBJ1-2 and V is TRBV2; D call uncertain. Per the germline V gene, CDR1 is SNHLY and CDR2 is FYNNEI. Trimming stripped 6 bases from V and 7 bases from J, with 21 bases between. The CDR3 length is 15 residues.

The J gene is TRBJ2-7, the V gene TRBV19, with 9 bases lining up with TRBD1. Germline V gene data show CDR1 as LNHDA and CDR2 as SQIVND (reference sequence). With V trimmed by 3 bases and J by 6 bases, 6 bases remained unmatched. CDR3 length: 14 residues. The CDR3 DNA reads as TGTGCCAGTAGTATTTTGGACAGGGGTTCCGAGCAGTACTTC. As protein: CASSILDRGSEQYF.

This rearrangement joins TRBV19 to TRBJ2-7; perhaps TRBD1 as D (7 bases). V gave up 10 bases and J gave up 3 bases, with 25 bases separating them. Germline CDR1 is LNHDA and CDR2 is SQIVND (reference sequence). The length of the CDR3 is 16 residues. The CDR3 protein is CATRQGMDGSFYEQYF. The CDR3, as DNA: TGTGCCACCAGACAGGGAATGGACGGGAGCTTCTACGAGCAGTACTTC.

This chain connects TRBV7-2 to TRBJ2-7, with 9 bases that match TRBD2. In germline, CDR1 is SGHTA, CDR2 FQGNSA. The CDR3 is made up of 15 amino acids. J lost 0 bases, V lost 5 bases, and 5 bases had no gene match. The CDR3: CASSRRGRGSYEQYF. The CDR3 coding sequence is TGTGCCAGCAGCCGTCGCGGGAGGGGCTCCTACGAGCAGTACTTC.